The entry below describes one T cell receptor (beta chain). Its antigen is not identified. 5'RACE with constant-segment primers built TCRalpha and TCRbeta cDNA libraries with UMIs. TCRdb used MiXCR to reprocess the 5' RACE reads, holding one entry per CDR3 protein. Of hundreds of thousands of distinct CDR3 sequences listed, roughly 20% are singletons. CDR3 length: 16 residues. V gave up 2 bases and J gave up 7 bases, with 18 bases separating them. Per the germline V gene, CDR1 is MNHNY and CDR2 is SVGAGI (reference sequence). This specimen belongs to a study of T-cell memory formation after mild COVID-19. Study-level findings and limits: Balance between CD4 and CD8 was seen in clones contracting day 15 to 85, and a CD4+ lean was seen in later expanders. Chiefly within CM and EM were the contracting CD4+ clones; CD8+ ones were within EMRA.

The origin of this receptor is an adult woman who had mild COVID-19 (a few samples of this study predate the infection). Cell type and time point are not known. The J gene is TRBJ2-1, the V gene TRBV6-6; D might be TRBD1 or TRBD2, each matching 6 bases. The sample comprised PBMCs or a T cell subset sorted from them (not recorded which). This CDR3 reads CASSYRGEAQENEQFF. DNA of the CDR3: TGTGCCAGCAGTTACAGGGGGGAGGCCCAGGAGAATGAGCAGTTCTTC.